This entry is about one T cell receptor (beta chain). The antigen is unknown. Reverse transcription of roughly 0.5 to 1 ug RNA was carried out with random hexamers. TCR beta CDR3 was amplified by immunoSEQ multiplex PCR. This amplification extended across 54 Vbeta and 13 Jbeta segments. MiXCR, run by TCRdb on the immunoSEQ multiplex PCR reads, gives a single entry per CDR3 protein. The data contain 150,000 or so distinct CDR3 sequences, roughly 94% of them singletons. The sample belongs to a study of CD8 T cells in Susac syndrome. Findings of the study overall: The study admitted that it had a relatively small number of individuals in its TCR sequencing and HLA analysis.

From blood CD8+ and CD4+ T cells, TCR beta sequences were generated. Both CD4+ and CD8+ T cells were negatively isolated, and TEMRA cells underwent FACS enrichment. This sequence originates from a human donor with multiple sclerosis. The source material was CD4+ T cells from PBMCs.

This CDR3 reads CASSFSITGTSGEGNEQFF. CDR3 nucleotides: TGTGCCAGCAGTTTTTCGATTACCGGGACTAGCGGGGAGGGGAATGAGCAGTTCTTC. This chain uses TRBV28 with TRBJ2-1, with 13 bases aligning to TRBD2. The CDR3 loop spans 19 amino acids. CDR1 and CDR2 from the germline V gene are MDHEN and SYDVKM. V was clipped by 3 bases and J by 7 bases; unmatched bases: 15.